The clone carrying this T cell receptor beta chain was observed a single time. Its target is not known. TCRdb passed the RT-PCR reads through MiXCR, listing each CDR3 protein once. Of fewer than 200,000 distinct CDR3 sequences in the sample, about 10% were seen once. The germline V gene has CDR1 SGHNT and CDR2 YYREEE (reference sequence). Losses at the gene ends were 0 bases for V and 6 bases for J; bases not matched to a gene: 3. This CDR3 contains 15 residues. The sample originates from a study of response to subunit inactivated influenza vaccine. Findings and caveats of the study: After each seasonal influenza vaccination, few new T cells are recruited, the authors suggested.

The chain links TRBV5-4 to TRBJ2-1; 10 bases are shared with TRBD2. This receptor was taken from a man in his forties or fifties who received an inactivated influenza vaccine. This material consisted of non-naive T cells sorted from PBMCs, taken on the day of vaccination. The CDR3 spells CASSLGSGRSNEQFF. The CDR3 DNA reads TGTGCCAGCAGCTTGGGTAGCGGGAGGAGCAATGAGCAGTTCTTC.